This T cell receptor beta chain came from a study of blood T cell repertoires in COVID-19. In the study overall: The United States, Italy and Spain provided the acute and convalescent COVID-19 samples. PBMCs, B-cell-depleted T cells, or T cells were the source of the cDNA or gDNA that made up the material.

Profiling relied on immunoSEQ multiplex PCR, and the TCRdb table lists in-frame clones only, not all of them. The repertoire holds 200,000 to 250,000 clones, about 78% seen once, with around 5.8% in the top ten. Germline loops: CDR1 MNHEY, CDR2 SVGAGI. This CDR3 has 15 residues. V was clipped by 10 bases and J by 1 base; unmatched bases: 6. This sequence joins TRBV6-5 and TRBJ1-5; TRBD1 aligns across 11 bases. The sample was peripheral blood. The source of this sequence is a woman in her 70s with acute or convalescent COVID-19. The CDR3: CATGTGGWSNQPQHF. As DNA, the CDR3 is TGTGCCACCGGGACAGGGGGTTGGAGCAATCAGCCCCAGCATTTT.